The 27 T cell receptor beta chains given below trace back to one sample, sequenced in a study of early T cells in non-severe SARS-CoV-2 infection. MiXCR, run by TCRdb on the 5' RACE reads, gives a single entry per CDR3 protein. The table records about 54,000 distinct CDR3 sequences, more than 6.5% of them present only once. Sequencing used whole blood, obtained at baseline. The receptors originated from an adult who was a healthcare worker with PCR-confirmed SARS-CoV-2 infection or an uninfected control (not recorded which).

The chain couples TRBV18 to TRBJ2-1, with 11 bases aligning to TRBD2. This CDR3 has 16 amino acids. The V gene's germline CDR1 is KGHSH and CDR2 LQKENI. Unmatched junction bases numbered 8, after V lost 6 bases and J lost 4 bases. The CDR3 spells CASSFPGTSGYNEQFF. CDR3 nucleotide sequence: TGTGCCAGCTCGTTCCCCGGGACTAGCGGTTACAATGAGCAGTTCTTC.

Written as DNA, the CDR3 is TGTGCCAGCAGCGGAAGCCCAACCACCGGGGAGCTGTTTTTT. This codes for CASSGSPTTGELFF. The chain links TRBV6-4 to TRBJ2-2; D unclear. The CDR3 runs to 14 residues. Per germline, CDR1 MRHNA and CDR2 SNTAGT. Trimming removed 6 bases at V and 4 bases at J, with 12 bases between.

This clonotype was seen many times. The chain recombines TRBV20-1 with TRBJ1-1; D is perhaps TRBD1 (6 bases). The CDR3 is 14 amino acids. From germline, CDR1 is DFQATT and CDR2 SNEGSKA (reference sequence). With 1 base removed from V and 0 bases from J, the gap between germline ends came to 9 bases. Here the CDR3 DNA reads TGCAGTGCTAGAGTTCCAGGGGTGAACACTGAAGCTTTCTTT. This translates into CSARVPGVNTEAFF.

In its sample, this clonotype was seen a few times. The gene calls are TRBV29-1 and TRBJ2-5; 14 bases are a match to TRBD2. The junction had 12 bases not matched to a gene; V was cut back by 8 bases and J by 1 base. Germline loops: CDR1 SQVTM, CDR2 ANQGSEA. This CDR3 has 17 residues. The DNA for the CDR3 is TGCAGCTTCTCCGGACTAGCGGGGGGCCCTTTCCAAGAGACCCAGTACTTC. Translated: CSFSGLAGGPFQETQYF.

Concerning this clonotype: An end of the junction does not agree with germline; a read error may underlie this. The CDR3 coding sequence is TGTGCCAACAGTGCGGCGGGCCCCTACGAGCAGTACTTC. Protein sequence: CANSAAGPYEQYF. The chain couples TRBV2 to TRBJ2-7, with a weak D call TRBD2 (5 bases). CDR1 SNHLY and CDR2 FYNNEI come from the germline V gene. The CDR3 extends over 13 amino acids.

The sample holds many counts of this clonotype. The chain links TRBV12-3 or TRBV12-4 to TRBJ2-5, with D tentatively TRBD2 (6 bases). CDR3 size: 15 residues. V lost 5 bases, J lost 4 bases, and 17 bases lay in between. The CDR3 region has the DNA TGTGCCAGCAGTGCTCGAACTAGCTTCAGAGAGACCCAGTACTTC. Translating gives CASSARTSFRETQYF.

The chain carries TRBV7-6 and TRBJ1-1; unclear D gene. Trimming took 0 bases from V and 3 from J, leaving 5 bases between them. This CDR3 has 13 amino acids. Looked up from germline, CDR1 is SGHVS and CDR2 is FNYEAQ. The CDR3 DNA follows: TGTGCCAGCAGCTTAGCAACGGACACTGAAGCTTTCTTT. Residues: CASSLATDTEAFF.

There are many counts of this clonotype. This chain links TRBV28 with TRBJ2-4; D uncertain. The V gene lost 2 bases and the J gene lost 6 bases, with 11 bases spanning the gap. Per the germline V gene, CDR1 is MDHEN and CDR2 is SYDVKM. The CDR3 has 14 amino acids. The CDR3 coding sequence is TGTGCCAGCAGTTTAGACGCAATCAGAAACATTCAGTACTTC. As protein: CASSLDAIRNIQYF.

This clonotype was detected ten times or more. This rearrangement joins TRBV6-5 to TRBJ1-5; the D is unclear. V lost 6 bases to trimming and J lost 5 bases, with 14 bases between them. Germline V CDR1 and CDR2: MNHEY, SVGAGI. The CDR3 loop spans 14 amino acids. CDR3 residues: CASRKTSMDQPQHF. The CDR3 DNA is TGTGCCAGCAGGAAGACATCAATGGATCAGCCCCAGCATTTT.

This clonotype showed up just a few times. The rearrangement uses TRBV3-1 and TRBJ1-1; D uncertain. Per the germline V gene, CDR1 is LGHDT and CDR2 is YNNKEL (reference sequence). This CDR3 has 14 residues. V dropped 0 bases and J dropped 1 base, with 6 bases sitting between them. CDR3 sequence reads: CASSQDNGNTEAFF. In DNA form, the CDR3 reads TGTGCCAGCAGCCAAGACAACGGGAACACTGAAGCTTTCTTT.

This clonotype was observed many times. The rearrangement links TRBV28 to TRBJ2-5; 12 bases align to TRBD2. The trim removed 6 bases at V and 2 bases at J, leaving 10 bases unmatched. This CDR3 region has 17 residues. From germline, CDR1 is MDHEN and CDR2 SYDVKM. The CDR3 protein is CASSPGGLAGQQETQYF. The CDR3 DNA follows: TGTGCCAGCAGCCCCGGGGGACTAGCGGGCCAGCAAGAGACCCAGTACTTC.

This clonotype was counted between two and nine times. The junction departs from the called germline gene at one end, perhaps through a read error. The J gene is TRBJ2-7, the V gene TRBV7-7, with D hard to call. The germline V gene encodes CDR1 SSHAT and CDR2 FNYEAQ (reference sequence). This CDR3 contains 13 residues. DNA of the CDR3: TGTGCTAGCAGCTTAGGACCGTCCTACGAGCAGTACTTC. It translates to CASSLGPSYEQYF.

At least ten counts were recorded for this clonotype. The chain is built from TRBV28 and TRBJ2-3, with D perhaps given as TRBD1 or TRBD2 (6 bases each). V lost 3 bases to trimming and J lost 2 bases, with 15 bases between them. In germline, CDR1 is MDHEN, CDR2 SYDVKM. The CDR3 length is 16 residues. Here the CDR3 DNA reads TGTGCCAGCAGTTTTCGCGGGGACACTACCACAGATACGCAGTATTTT. Its translation is CASSFRGDTTTDTQYF.

The table lists this clonotype with a few counts. The rearrangement links TRBV7-9 to TRBJ2-3; a weak D match, TRBD1 (6 bases). CDR1 is SEHNR and CDR2 is FQNEAQ in the germline V gene (reference sequence). The CDR3 consists of 15 residues. V dropped 5 bases and J dropped 0 bases, with 12 bases sitting between them. The CDR3 reads CASSPQGSSTDTQYF. The DNA of the CDR3 is TGTGCCAGCAGCCCCCAGGGGAGTAGCACAGATACGCAGTATTTT.

There are many counts of this clonotype. The CDR3 here is CATGDQGITEAFF. CDR3 DNA: TGTGCCACAGGGGATCAGGGGATCACTGAAGCTTTCTTT. The chain combines TRBV19 with TRBJ1-1; D perhaps matches TRBD1 (6 bases). CDR3 length: 13 residues. Trimming shortened V by 10 bases and J by 4 bases, and 16 bases separated the two germline ends. The germline CDR1 and CDR2 sequences are LNHDA and SQIVND (reference sequence).

This clonotype has ten or more counts. The J gene is TRBJ2-5, the V gene TRBV29-1, with D perhaps given as TRBD1 or TRBD2 (6 bases each). The CDR3 extends over 15 amino acids. The germline V gene encodes CDR1 SQVTM and CDR2 ANQGSEA. Trimming cost V 4 bases and J 5 bases, with 20 bases left between them. Written as DNA, the CDR3 is TGCAGCGTTGTTGGGGCCAGGGGAGGAATCGAGACCCAGTACTTC. It specifies CSVVGARGGIETQYF.

The V and J genes are TRBV6-6 and TRBJ1-2; D gene uncertain. Germline V lookup: CDR1 MNHNY, CDR2 SVGAGI (reference sequence). V dropped 7 bases and J dropped 1 base, with 10 bases sitting between them. The CDR3 extends over 13 amino acids. CDR3 in DNA: TGTGCCAGCAACCTAGACCTTAACTATGGCTACACCTTC. This translates into CASNLDLNYGYTF.

This clonotype was recorded a few times. The chain uses TRBV16 and TRBJ1-3; D is perhaps TRBD1 (5 bases). CDR3 length: 18 residues. The germline V and J ends were trimmed by 4 bases and 0 bases, with 19 bases remaining between them. In germline, CDR1 is KGHSY, CDR2 FQNENV. CDR3 residues: CASSPTASRGPSGNTIYF. CDR3 bases: TGTGCCAGCAGCCCGACTGCGAGCCGGGGCCCCTCTGGAAACACCATATATTTT.

This clonotype was recorded many times. The chain joins TRBV20-1 to TRBJ1-3, with a weak D call TRBD1 (5 bases). From germline, CDR1 is DFQATT and CDR2 SNEGSKA (reference sequence). The CDR3 consists of 14 residues. Trimming pared 3 bases from V and 3 bases from J, leaving 12 bases between. CDR3 amino acids: CSASFSGVGNTIYF. Here the CDR3 DNA reads TGCAGTGCTAGCTTCTCGGGGGTTGGAAACACCATATATTTT.

This clonotype was counted many times. J is TRBJ2-1 and V is TRBV12-3 or TRBV12-4, with a possible D match to TRBD1 (5 bases). The CDR3 covers 15 residues. V lost 4 bases, J lost 0 bases, and 10 bases lay in between. The CDR3 nucleotides read TGTGCCAGCAGTTCGGACACGAGCTCCTACAATGAGCAGTTCTTC. This gives the protein CASSSDTSSYNEQFF.

This clonotype appeared many times. The chain is built from TRBV19 and TRBJ1-5; the match to TRBD1 covers 10 bases. The CDR3 is 13 residues long. Germline values: CDR1 LNHDA, CDR2 SQIVND (reference sequence). Trimming at V came to 5 bases and at J to 5 bases, leaving 0 bases not matched to a gene. In DNA, the CDR3 is TGTGCCAGTAGTGGGACAGGGGATCAGCCCCAGCATTTT. This sequence encodes CASSGTGDQPQHF.

This clonotype was picked up a small number of times. This chain joins TRBV5-4 and TRBJ2-1; D possibly corresponds to TRBD2 (5 bases). The CDR3 spans 15 residues. Germline V gives CDR1 SGHNT, CDR2 YYREEE (reference sequence). The germline V and J ends were trimmed by 3 bases and 4 bases, with 14 bases remaining between them. The CDR3 spells CASSSSGGLYNEQFF. CDR3 DNA: TGTGCCAGCAGCTCATCCGGCGGACTTTACAATGAGCAGTTCTTC.

The table lists this clonotype with many counts. This chain joins TRBV20-1 and TRBJ1-6; no reliable D call. CDR1 is DFQATT, CDR2 SNEGSKA, per germline (reference sequence). The CDR3 is 13 amino acids. V was trimmed by 6 bases and J by 7 bases, leaving 13 bases between them. The CDR3 bases are TGCAGTGCCCCGGCCTCGGGAAATTCACCCCTCCACTTT. Its translation is CSAPASGNSPLHF.

Many counts were recorded for this clonotype. The genes are TRBV20-1 and TRBJ2-4, with TRBD2 identical over 8 bases. J gave up 1 base and V 5 bases, and 10 bases lay outside the gene matches. This CDR3 is built from 16 residues. Germline CDR1 is DFQATT and CDR2 is SNEGSKA (reference sequence). The CDR3 DNA is TGCAGTGCTGAAGGGACTAGTACTTTTGCCAAAAACATTCAGTACTTC. It codes for CSAEGTSTFAKNIQYF.

This clonotype was recorded many times. The genes are TRBV3-2 and TRBJ2-1; the table gives TRBD1 as D, unverified against the DNA. TRBV3-2 is a documented pseudogene. The CDR3 is made up of 18 amino acids. In DNA form, the CDR3 reads TGTGCCAGCAGCCAAACTAAAGCGGGGGGCTCTATCTACAATGAGCAGTTCTTC. Translated: CASSQTKAGGSIYNEQFF.

In this sample, this clonotype turned up many times. The chain recombines TRBV29-1 with TRBJ2-3; D could derive from TRBD1 or TRBD2 (5 bases each). Germline-derived CDR1 and CDR2 are SQVTM and ANQGSEA. This CDR3 is built from 14 residues. V was cut by 7 bases and J by 4 bases, with 18 bases left in between. For the CDR3, the DNA is TGCAGCGCTACAGGCCTAGCAGGCGCAGATACGCAGTATTTT. It codes for CSATGLAGADTQYF.

The table lists this clonotype with many counts. The chain carries TRBV4-3 and TRBJ2-7; a weak D match, TRBD1 (6 bases). This CDR3 has 13 residues. The V gene lost 2 bases and the J gene lost 2 bases, with 7 bases spanning the gap. Germline CDR1 is LGHNA and CDR2 is YSLEER. The CDR3 region has the DNA TGCGCCAGCAGCCAAAGGACAGCCTACGAGCAGTACTTC. Translating gives CASSQRTAYEQYF.